This T cell receptor (beta chain) came from a study of a mutant IDH1 vaccine in newly diagnosed glioma. Overall study context: It was radiotherapy, temozolomide, or both that patients received previously, with most receiving both.

Turning to this clone: The antigen is not known.

Time point of the sample: week 35, safety follow-up. Doses consisted of 300 ug of mutant IDH1 20-mer peptide each, paired with topical imiquimod. V was clipped by 3 bases and J by 1 base, with 7 bases between them. Germline values: CDR1 SGHAT, CDR2 FQDESV (reference sequence). The CDR3 has 13 residues. General study findings and limits: Pseudoprogression seemed unrelated to changes in top peripheral T cell clonotypes.

Here immunoSEQ multiplex PCR was the method, and the copy in TCRdb shows in-frame clones only, minus some. The profile shows some 44,000 clones, roughly 83% of them singletons. The TCR sequence derives from a woman between 45 and 60 years old with glioma. The source material was PBMCs, sampled from a glioma patient whose treatment included an IDH1 peptide vaccine. The chain uses TRBV11-1 and TRBJ2-7, with D unclear. CDR3 residues: CASSFGRSYEQYF. The CDR3 DNA sequence: TGTGCCAGCAGCTTCGGGCGGTCCTACGAGCAGTACTTC. The entire variable domain, with the rest obtained from reference TRBV11-1 and TRBJ2-7, is as follows: EAEVAQSPRYKITEKSQAVAFWCDPISGHATLYWYRQILGQGPELLVQFQDESVVDDSQLPKDRFSAERLKGVDSTLKIQPAELGDSAMYLCASSFGRSYEQYFGPGTRLTVT.